This T cell receptor beta chain was recovered during a study of blood T cells in healthy people across ages (dated by TCRdb to 2013 to 2016). Concerning the study at large: Template switching captured roughly one uniquely barcoded TCR beta cDNA molecule per two T cells in model experiments. Donors were grouped into four age groups: young (average approximately 16 years), middle-aged (about 40), aged (around 62) and long-lived (over 80). To avoid experimental bias, donors of different ages were distributed randomly across sequencing lanes. To track age-related changes in TCR beta repertoire diversity, the study relied on deep sequencing normalized with unique cDNA molecular identifiers. Using the same blood draw, the study looked at two additional independent replicas of 1 million unique cDNA reads for two donors, one aged 18 to 29 and the other aged 80 or older.

A note on this clonotype: This receptor's antigen is unknown. A junction boundary mismatches the germline segment, possibly from a read error.

Results and caveats for the whole study, not just this receptor: Bulk unsorted PBMC profiling prevented conclusive comparison of naive and antigen-experienced compartments. Compared with the aged group, more naive CD4+ T cells, fewer expanded clones and increased TCR diversity were shown by the long-lived group, suggesting age selection. The percentage of naive T cells measured by flow cytometry correlated strongly with observed TCR beta diversity. Observed TCR beta diversity per million T cells fell roughly linearly with age, and a significant reduction was already apparent by age around 39. The CMV infection status of donors was not known, potentially confounding age-related changes in expanded clonotypes. Estimates of total diversity from one million sequenced T cells were regarded as lower bounds and underestimates.

Library creation used 5' RACE. Sequenced using an Illumina HiSeq 2500. A second PCR of roughly 7 to 11 cycles was performed with a sample-barcoded 5' primer and a J-beta primer mix. A template-switch 5' adaptor carrying 12 random nucleotides introduced a unique molecular identifier onto each TCR beta cDNA molecule. Each sample yielded at least 3 million CDR3-containing paired-end reads. First-strand cDNA synthesis was performed from all RNA using the Mint cDNA synthesis kit, with priming by a TRBC-specific oligonucleotide. All cDNA was treated with uracil-DNA glycosylase and then went through a first 18-cycle PCR with the universal primers M1SS and BC2_uni_R. On the study's bioinformatics: For normalization, 1 million high-quality reads, each with a distinct molecular identifier, were randomly selected from each sample. Reads with shared molecular identifiers were discarded instead of being binned into consensus sequences. MiTCR, run with a Q25 quality threshold and the strictest error-elimination algorithm, handled CDR3 identification, clonotype clustering and error correction. A nonparametric unseen species model using Euler transformation provided a lower-bound estimate of total TCR beta diversity. Using fastp at Q25 and MiXCR, TCRdb reprocessed the public reads and kept productive beta chains. Each CDR3 protein gets just one entry, which takes the most common genes and DNA from the rows behind it. The V and J calls come from TCRdb's annotation, not from the publication. This sample holds around 970,000 distinct CDR3 sequences; roughly 51% were observed only once. The ten largest account for roughly a fifth of the sample.

The CDR3 covers 14 residues, taking in both the cysteine and the phenylalanine. Just the 42-base CDR3 DNA is kept, in frame starting at base 1. CDR1 and CDR2, per the germline V gene (reference sequence), are MNHEY and SMNVEV. The roughly 42 donors, aged roughly 6 to 95 years, were systemically healthy Caucasian individuals from Russia. Roughly 10 milliliters of peripheral blood were drawn from each donor into EDTA-treated Vacutainer tubes. PBMCs were isolated by Ficoll-Paque density-gradient centrifugation, with at least 6 million obtained per sample. Trizol reagent was used to extract total RNA from the PBMCs, yielding at least 6 micrograms per sample. The percentages of naive CD45RAhigh/CD27high T cells were determined by flow cytometry on a PBMC aliquot from every donor.

Recombination linked TRBV27 to TRBJ2-5; TRBD1 might be the D gene, on 5 matching bases. Sequencing was carried out using blood. The sequence derives from a woman in her fifties or sixties in good health. The nucleotide sequence reads TGTGCCAGTTCCTTGACAGTCAGCCAAGAGACCCAGAACTTC. Translated, this gives CASSLTVSQETQNF.